This TCR beta chain was observed in a study of blood T cell repertoires in COVID-19. Across the whole study: COVID-19 samples, acute and convalescent, were from the United States, Italy and Spain. PBMCs, B-cell-depleted T cells, or T cells were the source of the cDNA or gDNA that made up the material.

Original processing notes: The assay estimated nucleated cells by amplifying reference gene primers. Only in-frame clones appear in the TCRdb table, and some are missing; sequencing was by immunoSEQ multiplex PCR. V, J and clone size are taken as reported in that table, and D and trimming were inferred from the DNA itself. The sample yields 200,000 to 300,000 clones, around 85% seen once. The germline V gene encodes CDR1 SEHNR and CDR2 FQNEAQ (reference sequence). This CDR3 comprises 16 residues. J lost 3 bases, V lost 5 bases, and 11 bases had no gene match. The sample was peripheral blood. The TCR comes from a woman aged 55-75 years with active or convalescent COVID-19. The genes are TRBV7-9 and TRBJ1-1, with 8 positions matching TRBD1. For the CDR3, the DNA is TGTGCCAGCAGCGCTTCCGGGAACAGGGGGGACACTGAAGCTTTCTTT. Protein: CASSASGNRGDTEAFF.